What follows are 20 T cell receptor beta chains derived from one specimen sequenced in a study of immune cell composition in non-small cell lung cancer. Sequencing used immunoSEQ multiplex PCR; TCRdb keeps in-frame clones, though not all of them. The data hold 1,500 to 2,000 clones, with around 80% observed a single time. Normal lung was sampled as far from the tumour as possible, at least 3 cm. The sample comprised non-adjacent lung tissue. The source is a human donor with non-small cell lung cancer.

The chain employs TRBV2 and TRBJ1-1; possibly TRBD1 for D (6 bases). The CDR3 totals 17 residues. Germline V lookup: CDR1 SNHLY, CDR2 FYNNEI. Deletions cut 5 bases from V and 1 base from J, with 20 bases between. CDR3 nucleotides: TGTGCCAGCAGTCCAGAACGTTTGGACAGATCGAACACTGAAGCTTTCTTT. This codes for CASSPERLDRSNTEAFF.

The chain is built from TRBV20-1 and TRBJ2-1; D perhaps matches TRBD2 (5 bases). Germline V gives CDR1 DFQATT, CDR2 SNEGSKA (reference sequence). The CDR3 is made up of 11 amino acids. V was cut by 5 bases and J by 7 bases, with 9 bases left in between. This CDR3 is CSARRTNEQFF. CDR3 in DNA: TGCAGTGCTCGGCGGACTAATGAGCAGTTCTTC.

The CDR3 loop reads CASSLFPAGGDTQYF. CDR3 nucleotides: TGTGCCAGCAGCTTATTTCCAGCGGGAGGCGATACGCAGTATTTT. The chain carries TRBV7-2 and TRBJ2-3; 9 bases map to TRBD2. Per germline, CDR1 SGHTA and CDR2 FQGNSA. V lost 2 bases to trimming and J lost 6 bases; unmatched junction nucleotides: 6. The length of the CDR3 is 15 residues.

The J gene is TRBJ2-7, the V gene TRBV28; 7 bases fit TRBD1. The germline V gene has CDR1 MDHEN and CDR2 SYDVKM. The CDR3 totals 15 residues. V was clipped by 2 bases and J by 10 bases; unmatched bases: 14. The CDR3 region is CASSLEGAMGQGQYF. The DNA for the CDR3 is TGTGCCAGCAGTTTAGAGGGGGCTATGGGGCAAGGCCAGTACTTC.

The rearrangement uses TRBV18 and TRBJ1-6; 8 bases match TRBD1. V lost 4 bases, J lost 8 bases, and 7 bases stayed unmatched. Per germline, CDR1 KGHSH and CDR2 LQKENI. The CDR3 length is 15 residues. CDR3 amino acids: CASSRGQGNDSPLHF. The CDR3 bases are TGTGCCAGCTCACGAGGACAGGGAAACGATTCACCCCTCCACTTT.

The rearrangement uses TRBV28 and TRBJ1-2; TRBD1 is a possible D gene (6 bases). The germline CDR1 and CDR2 sequences are MDHEN and SYDVKM. The CDR3 extends over 18 amino acids. V dropped 6 bases and J dropped 0 bases, with 23 bases sitting between them. As DNA, the CDR3 is TGTGCCAGCAGCTTTCTCCGAGACAGGTCCTCCCCTAACTATGGCTACACCTTC. Protein: CASSFLRDRSSPNYGYTF.

The chain has TRBV2 and TRBJ2-1; TRBD2 aligns across 13 bases. V shed 6 bases and J 4 bases; nucleotides not matched to a gene: 9. The germline gives CDR1 SNHLY, CDR2 FYNNEI. This CDR3 spans 17 amino acids. DNA of the CDR3: TGTGCCAGCAGAGCCGACACGGGACTAGCGGGGTACAATGAGCAGTTCTTC. This codes for CASRADTGLAGYNEQFF. Complete variable domain (other parts from reference TRBV2 and TRBJ2-1): EPEVTQTPSHQVTQMGQEVILRCVPISNHLYFYWYRQILGQKVEFLVSFYNNEISEKSEIFDDQFSVERPDGSNFTLKIRSTKLEDSAMYFCASRADTGLAGYNEQFFGPGTRLTVL.

V and J are TRBV6-1 and TRBJ2-3; 9 positions agree with TRBD1. The CDR3 has 17 amino acids. J lost 6 bases, V lost 2 bases, and 12 bases had no gene match. Per the germline V gene, CDR1 is MNHNS and CDR2 is SASEGT. The CDR3 loop is CASSETGTGMSRDTQYF. The CDR3 coding sequence is TGTGCCAGCAGTGAAACCGGGACAGGGATGAGCAGGGATACGCAGTATTTT.

The chain combines TRBV5-1 with TRBJ2-3; TRBD1 matches at 8 bases. CDR1 and CDR2 from the germline V gene are SGHRS and YFSETQ. This CDR3 comprises 17 residues. V shed 6 bases and J 4 bases; nucleotides not matched to a gene: 16. The CDR3 spells CASTTSPGQGWADTQYF. CDR3 bases: TGCGCCAGCACCACCTCCCCCGGACAGGGTTGGGCAGATACGCAGTATTTT.

This clone was counted between two and nine times. The J gene is TRBJ2-1, the V gene TRBV10-3; D possibly corresponds to TRBD2 (5 bases). This CDR3 has 16 amino acids. V gave up 4 bases and J gave up 8 bases, with 21 bases separating them. Per germline, CDR1 ENHRY and CDR2 SYGVKD. In nucleotides, the CDR3 is TGTGCCATCAGTGGAAGGTGGGCTAGCTTTTTCGATGAGCAGTTCTTC. Its protein product is CAISGRWASFFDEQFF.

The genes are TRBV30 and TRBJ1-3, with a possible D match to TRBD1 (6 bases). The V end lost 5 bases, the J end lost 5 bases, and 13 bases lay between the germline ends. The CDR3 consists of 13 residues. CDR1 and CDR2 (germline): GTSNPN, SVGIG (reference sequence). The chain's CDR3 is CAWSLGARNTIYF. In DNA form, the CDR3 reads TGTGCCTGGTCATTGGGGGCAAGAAACACCATATATTTT. The full variable domain, rest sourced from reference TRBV30 and TRBJ1-3, is SQTIHQWPATLVQPVGSPLSLECTVEGTSNPNLYWYRQAAGRGLQLLFYSVGIGQISSEVPQNLSASRPQDRQFILSSKKLLLSDSGFYLCAWSLGARNTIYFGEGSWLTVV.

The chain joins TRBV15 to TRBJ2-1, with a possible D match to TRBD2 (6 bases). Germline V gene lookup returns CDR1 LNHNV and CDR2 YYDKDF (reference sequence). Trimming pared 3 bases from V and 2 bases from J, leaving 17 bases between. The CDR3 loop spans 17 amino acids. In nucleotides, the CDR3 is TGTGCCACCAGCAGGGGACTTGGGGGTGGGCCCTACAATGAGCAGTTCTTC. Translated: CATSRGLGGGPYNEQFF. The full variable domain, completed using reference TRBV15 and TRBJ2-1, is DAMVIQNPRYQVTQFGKPVTLSCSQTLNHNVMYWYQQKSSQAPKLLFHYYDKDFNNEADTPDNFQSRRPNTSFCFLDIRSPGLGDTAMYLCATSRGLGGGPYNEQFFGPGTRLTVL.

The chain combines TRBV19 with TRBJ1-1, with D tentatively TRBD1 (5 bases). CDR1 and CDR2 from the germline V gene are LNHDA and SQIVND (reference sequence). The CDR3 extends over 13 amino acids. V was cut by 4 bases and J by 0 bases, with 6 bases left in between. The CDR3 nucleotides are TGTGCCAGTAGTACAGGGATGAACACTGAAGCTTTCTTT. Encoded protein: CASSTGMNTEAFF.

The CDR3 DNA reads as TGCGCCAGTTCCCCCGGAGGGGCTAAAGATACGCAGTATTTT. Translating gives CASSPGGAKDTQYF. V usage is TRBV10-1 and J usage is TRBJ2-3; maybe TRBD2 (6 bases). Trimming removed 9 bases from V and 5 bases from J, with 18 bases in between. CDR1 WNHNN and CDR2 SYGVQD come from the germline V gene (reference sequence). This CDR3 has 14 amino acids.

The chain employs TRBV7-8 and TRBJ1-2; maybe TRBD1 (5 bases). This CDR3 spans 15 amino acids. V was shortened by 1 base and J by 5 bases, with 14 bases between the two germline ends. The germline gives CDR1 SGHVS, CDR2 FQNEAQ. The CDR3 nucleotides are TGTGCCAGCAGCTTAGATGCAGGGCCTCAGTATGGCTACACCTTC. Protein sequence: CASSLDAGPQYGYTF.

J is TRBJ1-6 and V is TRBV14, with D possibly matching TRBD1 (5 bases). V lost 1 base, J lost 8 bases, and 9 bases lay in between. This CDR3 spans 14 amino acids. Germline V gene lookup returns CDR1 SGHDN and CDR2 FVKESK. CDR3 in amino acids: CASSQGREHSPLHF. CDR3 DNA: TGTGCCAGCAGCCAAGGCAGGGAACATTCACCCCTCCACTTT.

The CDR3 sequence: CASNWEINNEQFF. CDR3 nucleotides: TGTGCCAGCAATTGGGAGATAAACAATGAGCAGTTCTTC. The chain employs TRBV6-6 and TRBJ2-1; a weak D match, TRBD2 (5 bases). The ends were cut back, 7 bases at V and 5 bases at J, with 12 bases in the middle. This CDR3 has 13 residues. Germline CDR1 reads MNHNY; CDR2 reads SVGAGI (reference sequence).

A few counts support this clone. The V and J genes are TRBV27 and TRBJ2-1; TRBD2 matches at 13 bases. This CDR3 is built from 15 residues. The germline V gene encodes CDR1 MNHEY and CDR2 SMNVEV (reference sequence). The V and J ends lost 4 bases and 5 bases, in that order; junction bases with no gene match: 2. The CDR3 coding sequence is TGTGCCAGCAGTTCGACTAGCGGGAGGAACAATGAGCAGTTCTTC. Protein product: CASSSTSGRNNEQFF.

V gene TRBV29-1 combines with J gene TRBJ2-2; D is uncertain. Germline V gene data show CDR1 as SQVTM and CDR2 as ANQGSEA. This CDR3 is 13 amino acids long. Trimming took off 4 bases at V and 2 bases at J, with 8 bases between the two ends. For the CDR3, the DNA is TGCAGCGTTGGACACACCAACACCGGGGAGCTGTTTTTT. Translated: CSVGHTNTGELFF.

The chain joins TRBV30 to TRBJ2-1, with 10 positions matching TRBD2. The CDR3 is made up of 14 amino acids. With V trimmed by 3 bases and J by 7 bases, 6 bases remained unmatched. CDR1 is GTSNPN, CDR2 SVGIG, per germline (reference sequence). The CDR3 reads CAWRGASGSNEQFF. The CDR3 DNA reads TGTGCCTGGAGGGGGGCTAGCGGGAGTAATGAGCAGTTCTTC.